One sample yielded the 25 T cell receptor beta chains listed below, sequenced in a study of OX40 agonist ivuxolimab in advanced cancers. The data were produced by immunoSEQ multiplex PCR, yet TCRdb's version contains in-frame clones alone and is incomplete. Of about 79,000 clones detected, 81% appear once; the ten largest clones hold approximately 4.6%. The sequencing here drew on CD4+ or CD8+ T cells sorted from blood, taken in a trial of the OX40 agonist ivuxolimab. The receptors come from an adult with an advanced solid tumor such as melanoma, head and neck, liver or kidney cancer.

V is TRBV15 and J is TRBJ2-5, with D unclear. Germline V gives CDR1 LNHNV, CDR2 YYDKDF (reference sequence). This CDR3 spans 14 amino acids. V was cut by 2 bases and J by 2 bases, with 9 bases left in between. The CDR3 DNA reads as TGTGCCACCAGCAGAAGCGCTCCACAAGAGACCCAGTACTTC. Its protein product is CATSRSAPQETQYF.

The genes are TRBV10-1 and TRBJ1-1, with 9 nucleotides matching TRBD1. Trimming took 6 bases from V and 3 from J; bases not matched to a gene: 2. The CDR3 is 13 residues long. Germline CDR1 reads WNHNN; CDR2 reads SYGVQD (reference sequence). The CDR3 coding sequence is TGCGCCAGCAGGACAGGGGGGGACACTGAAGCTTTCTTT. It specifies CASRTGGDTEAFF.

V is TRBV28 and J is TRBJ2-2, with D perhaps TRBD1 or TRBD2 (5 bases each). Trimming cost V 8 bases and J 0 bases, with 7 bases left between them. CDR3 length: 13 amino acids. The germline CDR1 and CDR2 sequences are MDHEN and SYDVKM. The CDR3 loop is CASEGTNTGELFF. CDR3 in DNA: TGTGCCAGCGAGGGGACGAACACCGGGGAGCTGTTTTTT.

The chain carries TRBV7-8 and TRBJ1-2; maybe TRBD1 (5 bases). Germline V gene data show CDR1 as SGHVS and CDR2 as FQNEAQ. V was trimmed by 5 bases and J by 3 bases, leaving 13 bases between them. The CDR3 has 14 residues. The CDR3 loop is CASSPTGTDYGYTF. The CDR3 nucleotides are TGTGCCAGCAGCCCTACCGGGACCGACTATGGCTACACCTTC. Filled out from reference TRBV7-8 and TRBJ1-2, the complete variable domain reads GAGVSQSPRYKVAKRGQDVALRCDPISGHVSLFWYQQALGQGPEFLTYFQNEAQLDKSGLPSDRFFAERPEGSVSTLKIQRTQQEDSAVYLCASSPTGTDYGYTFGSGTRLTVV.

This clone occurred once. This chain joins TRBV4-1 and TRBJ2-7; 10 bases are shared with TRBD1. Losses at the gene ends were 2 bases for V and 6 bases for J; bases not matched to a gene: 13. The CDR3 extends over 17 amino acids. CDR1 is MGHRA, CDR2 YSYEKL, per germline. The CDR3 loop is CASSQPTGGDGAREQYF. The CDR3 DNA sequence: TGCGCCAGCAGCCAACCGACAGGGGGCGACGGTGCCCGCGAGCAGTACTTC.

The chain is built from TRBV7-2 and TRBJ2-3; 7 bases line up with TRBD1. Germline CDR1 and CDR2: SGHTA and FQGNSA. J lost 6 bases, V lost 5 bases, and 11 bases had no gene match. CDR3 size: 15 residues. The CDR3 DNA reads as TGTGCCAGCAGCCTCCGGGACCCCAGGGGGGATACGCAGTATTTT. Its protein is CASSLRDPRGDTQYF.

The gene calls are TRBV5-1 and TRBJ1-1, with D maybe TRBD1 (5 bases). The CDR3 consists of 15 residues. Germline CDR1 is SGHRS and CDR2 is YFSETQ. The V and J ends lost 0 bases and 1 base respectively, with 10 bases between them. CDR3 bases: TGCGCCAGCAGCTTGGGGATAGACAGGAACACTGAAGCTTTCTTT. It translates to CASSLGIDRNTEAFF.

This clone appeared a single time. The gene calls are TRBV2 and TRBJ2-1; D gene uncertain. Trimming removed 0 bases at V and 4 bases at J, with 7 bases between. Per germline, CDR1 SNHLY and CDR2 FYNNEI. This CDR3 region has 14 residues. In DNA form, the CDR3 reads TGTGCCAGCAGTGAAGCGCCTAATTACAATGAGCAGTTCTTC. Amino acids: CASSEAPNYNEQFF.

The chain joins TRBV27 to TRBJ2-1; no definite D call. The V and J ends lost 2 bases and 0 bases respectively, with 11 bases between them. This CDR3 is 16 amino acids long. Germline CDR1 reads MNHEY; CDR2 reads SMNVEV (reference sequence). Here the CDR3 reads CASSLQAQSSYNEQFF. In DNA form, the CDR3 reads TGTGCCAGCAGTTTACAGGCGCAAAGCTCCTACAATGAGCAGTTCTTC.

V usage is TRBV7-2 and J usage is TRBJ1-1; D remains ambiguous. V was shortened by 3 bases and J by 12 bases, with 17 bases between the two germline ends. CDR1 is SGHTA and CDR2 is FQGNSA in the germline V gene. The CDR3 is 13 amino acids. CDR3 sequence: CASSFGPAQESFF. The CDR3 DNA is TGTGCCAGCAGCTTCGGACCGGCTCAGGAGTCTTTCTTT.

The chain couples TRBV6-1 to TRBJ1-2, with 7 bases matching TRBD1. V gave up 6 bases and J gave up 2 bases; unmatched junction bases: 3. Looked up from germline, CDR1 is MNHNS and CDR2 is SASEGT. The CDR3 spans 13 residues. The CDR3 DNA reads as TGTGCCAGCAGCCAGACAGGGAACTATGGCTACACCTTC. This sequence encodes CASSQTGNYGYTF.

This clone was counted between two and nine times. The DNA for the CDR3 is TGTGCCAGCAGCGTAGTTGAGGATTATGGCTACACCTTC. Residues: CASSVVEDYGYTF. The chain recombines TRBV9 with TRBJ1-2; D uncertain. This CDR3 is 13 amino acids long. Germline lookup yields CDR1 SGDLS and CDR2 YYNGEE. V lost 0 bases and J 5 bases, leaving 8 bases between the germline ends.

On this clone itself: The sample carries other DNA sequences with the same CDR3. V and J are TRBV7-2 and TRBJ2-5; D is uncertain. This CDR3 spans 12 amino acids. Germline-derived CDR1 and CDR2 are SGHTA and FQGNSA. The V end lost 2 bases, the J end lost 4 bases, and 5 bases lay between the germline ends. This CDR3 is CASSLNRETQYF. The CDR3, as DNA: TGTGCCAGCAGCTTAAACAGAGAGACCCAGTACTTC.

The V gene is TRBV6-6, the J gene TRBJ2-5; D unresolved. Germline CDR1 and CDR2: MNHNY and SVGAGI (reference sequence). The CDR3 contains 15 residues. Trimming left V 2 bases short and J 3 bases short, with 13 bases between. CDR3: CASSYPRGAEETQYF. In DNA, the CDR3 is TGTGCCAGCAGTTACCCTCGAGGCGCCGAAGAGACCCAGTACTTC.

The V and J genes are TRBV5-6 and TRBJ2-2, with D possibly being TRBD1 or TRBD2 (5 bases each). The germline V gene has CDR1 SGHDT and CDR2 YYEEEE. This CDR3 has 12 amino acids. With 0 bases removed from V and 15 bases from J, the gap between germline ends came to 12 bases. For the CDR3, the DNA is TGTGCCAGCAGCTTGGGGGGCGGGCTCTTGTTTTTT. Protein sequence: CASSLGGGLLFF.

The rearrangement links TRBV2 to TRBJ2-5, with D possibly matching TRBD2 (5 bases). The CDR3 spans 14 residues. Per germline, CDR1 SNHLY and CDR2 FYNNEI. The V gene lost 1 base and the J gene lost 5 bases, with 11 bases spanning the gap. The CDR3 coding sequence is TGTGCCAGCAGTGAAGGTTCGGGAAGGGAGACCCAGTACTTC. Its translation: CASSEGSGRETQYF.

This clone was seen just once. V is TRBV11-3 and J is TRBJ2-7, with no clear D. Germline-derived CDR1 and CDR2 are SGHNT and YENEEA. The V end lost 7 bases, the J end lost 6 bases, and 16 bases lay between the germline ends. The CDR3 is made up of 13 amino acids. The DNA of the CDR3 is TGTGCCAGCACCGCGGTCTCCTGGGGCGAGCAGTACTTC. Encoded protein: CASTAVSWGEQYF.

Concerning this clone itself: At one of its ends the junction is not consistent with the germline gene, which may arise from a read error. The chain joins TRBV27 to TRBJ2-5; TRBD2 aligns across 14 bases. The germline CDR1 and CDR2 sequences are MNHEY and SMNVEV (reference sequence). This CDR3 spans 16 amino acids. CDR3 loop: CACSPRLAGGPKTQYF. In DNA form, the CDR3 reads TGTGCCTGCAGTCCCCGACTAGCGGGGGGGCCAAAGACCCAGTACTTC.

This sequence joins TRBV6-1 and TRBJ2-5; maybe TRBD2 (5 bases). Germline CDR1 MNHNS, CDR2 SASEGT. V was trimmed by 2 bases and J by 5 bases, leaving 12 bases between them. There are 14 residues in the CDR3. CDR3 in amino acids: CASSEQWGEETQYF. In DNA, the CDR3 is TGTGCCAGCAGTGAACAATGGGGAGAGGAGACCCAGTACTTC.

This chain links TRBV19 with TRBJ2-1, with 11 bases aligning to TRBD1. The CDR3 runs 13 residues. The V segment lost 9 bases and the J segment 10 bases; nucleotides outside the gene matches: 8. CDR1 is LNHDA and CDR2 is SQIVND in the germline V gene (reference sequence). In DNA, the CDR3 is TGTGCCAGCAACGGACAGGGGGCACAGGAGCAGTTCTTC. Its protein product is CASNGQGAQEQFF.

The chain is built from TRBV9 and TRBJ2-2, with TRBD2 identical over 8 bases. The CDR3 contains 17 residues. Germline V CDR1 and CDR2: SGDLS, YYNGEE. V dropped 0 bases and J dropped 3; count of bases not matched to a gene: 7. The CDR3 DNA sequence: TGTGCCAGCAGCGTAGCCAGCGGGGGAGGCGACACCGGGGAGCTGTTTTTT. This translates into CASSVASGGGDTGELFF.

CDR3 residues: CASSALLGVTEAFF. CDR3 nucleotides: TGTGCCAGCAGTGCCCTATTGGGAGTCACTGAAGCTTTCTTT. The chain has TRBV25-1 and TRBJ1-1, with no clear D. V dropped 4 bases and J dropped 4 bases, with 13 bases sitting between them. Germline V gives CDR1 MGHDK, CDR2 SYGVNS. The CDR3 runs to 14 residues.

CDR3 in amino acids: CASSPQGIANEKLFF. As DNA, the CDR3 is TGTGCCAGCAGCCCGCAGGGGATCGCTAATGAAAAACTGTTTTTT. The chain recombines TRBV7-9 with TRBJ1-4; a possible D gene is TRBD1 (6 bases). Germline V gives CDR1 SEHNR, CDR2 FQNEAQ (reference sequence). CDR3 length: 15 amino acids. The ends were cut back, 5 bases at V and 3 bases at J, with 13 bases in the middle.

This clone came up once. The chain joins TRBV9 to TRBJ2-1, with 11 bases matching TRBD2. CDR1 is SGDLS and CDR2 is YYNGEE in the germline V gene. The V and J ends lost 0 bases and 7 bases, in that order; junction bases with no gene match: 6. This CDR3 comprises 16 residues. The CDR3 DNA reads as TGTGCCAGCAGCGTAGAGTTAGCGGGGGGGCGTAATGAGCAGTTCTTC. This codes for CASSVELAGGRNEQFF.

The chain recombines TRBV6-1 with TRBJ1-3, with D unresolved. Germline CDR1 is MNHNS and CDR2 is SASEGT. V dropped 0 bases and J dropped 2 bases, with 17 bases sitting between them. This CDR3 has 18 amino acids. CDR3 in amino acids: CASSEARRTLFAGNTIYF. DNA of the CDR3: TGTGCCAGCAGTGAAGCGCGTAGGACTTTGTTTGCTGGAAACACCATATATTTT.